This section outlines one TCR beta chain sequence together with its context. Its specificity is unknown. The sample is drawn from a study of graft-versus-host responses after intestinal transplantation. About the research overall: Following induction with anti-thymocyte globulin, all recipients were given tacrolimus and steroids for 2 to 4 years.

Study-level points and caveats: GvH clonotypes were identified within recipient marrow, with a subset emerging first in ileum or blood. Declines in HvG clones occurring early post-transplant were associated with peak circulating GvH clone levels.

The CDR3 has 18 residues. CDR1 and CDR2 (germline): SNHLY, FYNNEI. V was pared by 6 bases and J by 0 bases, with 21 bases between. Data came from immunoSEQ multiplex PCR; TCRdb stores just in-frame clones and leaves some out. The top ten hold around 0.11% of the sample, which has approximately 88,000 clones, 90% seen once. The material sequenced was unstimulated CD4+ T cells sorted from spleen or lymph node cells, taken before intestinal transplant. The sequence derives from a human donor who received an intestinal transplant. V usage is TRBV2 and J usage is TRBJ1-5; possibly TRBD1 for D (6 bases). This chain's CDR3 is CASSPLGGGWGSNQPQHF. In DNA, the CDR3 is TGTGCCAGCAGCCCCTTGGGTGGGGGCTGGGGTAGCAATCAGCCCCAGCATTTT.